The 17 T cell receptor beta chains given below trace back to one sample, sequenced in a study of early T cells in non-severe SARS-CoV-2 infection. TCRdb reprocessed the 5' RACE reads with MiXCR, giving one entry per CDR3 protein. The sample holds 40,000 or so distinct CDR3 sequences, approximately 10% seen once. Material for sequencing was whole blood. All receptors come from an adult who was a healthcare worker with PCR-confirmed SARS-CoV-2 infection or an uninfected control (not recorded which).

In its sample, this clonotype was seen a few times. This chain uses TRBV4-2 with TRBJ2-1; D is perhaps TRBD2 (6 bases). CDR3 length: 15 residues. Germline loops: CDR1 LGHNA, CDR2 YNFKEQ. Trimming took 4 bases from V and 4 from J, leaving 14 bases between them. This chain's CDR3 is CASSLSASEYNEQFF. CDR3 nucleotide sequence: TGTGCCAGCAGCCTAAGTGCTAGCGAATACAATGAGCAGTTCTTC.

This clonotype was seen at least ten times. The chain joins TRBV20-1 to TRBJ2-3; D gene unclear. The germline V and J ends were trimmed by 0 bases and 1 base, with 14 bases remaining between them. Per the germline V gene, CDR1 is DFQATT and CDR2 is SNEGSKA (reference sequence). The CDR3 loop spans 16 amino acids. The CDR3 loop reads CSARDLMGKGTDTQYF. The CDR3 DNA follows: TGCAGTGCTAGAGATCTCATGGGTAAGGGCACAGATACGCAGTATTTT.

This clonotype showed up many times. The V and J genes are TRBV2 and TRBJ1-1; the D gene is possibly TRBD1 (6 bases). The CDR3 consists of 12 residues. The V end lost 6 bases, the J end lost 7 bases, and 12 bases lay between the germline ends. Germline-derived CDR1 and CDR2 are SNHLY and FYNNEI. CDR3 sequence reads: CASREQGREAFF. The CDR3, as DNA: TGTGCCAGCAGGGAACAGGGCCGTGAAGCTTTCTTT.

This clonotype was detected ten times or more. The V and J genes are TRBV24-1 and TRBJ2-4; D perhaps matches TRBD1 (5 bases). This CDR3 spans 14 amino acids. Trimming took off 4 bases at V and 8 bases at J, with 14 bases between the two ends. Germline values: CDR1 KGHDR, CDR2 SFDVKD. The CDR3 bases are TGTGCCACCAGTGAACGGACATCATGGGACATTCAGTACTTC. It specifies CATSERTSWDIQYF.

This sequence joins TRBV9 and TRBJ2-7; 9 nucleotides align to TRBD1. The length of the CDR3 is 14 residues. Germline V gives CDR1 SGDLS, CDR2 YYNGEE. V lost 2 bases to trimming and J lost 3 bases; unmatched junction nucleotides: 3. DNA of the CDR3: TGTGCCAGCAGCGTCGGGGACAGGGTCTACGAGCAGTACTTC. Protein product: CASSVGDRVYEQYF.

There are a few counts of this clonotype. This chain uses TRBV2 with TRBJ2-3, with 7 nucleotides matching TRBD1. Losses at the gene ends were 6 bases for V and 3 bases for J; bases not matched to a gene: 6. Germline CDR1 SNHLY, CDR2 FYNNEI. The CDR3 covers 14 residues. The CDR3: CASRGQRRTDTQYF. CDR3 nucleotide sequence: TGTGCCAGCAGGGGACAGCGACGGACAGATACGCAGTATTTT.

CDR3 amino acids: CASSRTGNQPQHF. Written as DNA, the CDR3 is TGTGCCAGCAGCCGGACAGGCAATCAGCCCCAGCATTTT. The chain carries TRBV12-3 or TRBV12-4 and TRBJ1-5; D is perhaps TRBD1 (6 bases). The V end lost 6 bases, the J end lost 2 bases, and 8 bases lay between the germline ends. This CDR3 has 13 residues.

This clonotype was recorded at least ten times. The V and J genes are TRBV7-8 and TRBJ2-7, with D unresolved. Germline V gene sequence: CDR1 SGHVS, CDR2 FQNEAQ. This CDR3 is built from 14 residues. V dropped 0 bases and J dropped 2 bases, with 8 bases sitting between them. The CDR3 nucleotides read TGTGCCAGCAGCTTAGCGGGTTTACCCTACGAGCAGTACTTC. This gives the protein CASSLAGLPYEQYF.

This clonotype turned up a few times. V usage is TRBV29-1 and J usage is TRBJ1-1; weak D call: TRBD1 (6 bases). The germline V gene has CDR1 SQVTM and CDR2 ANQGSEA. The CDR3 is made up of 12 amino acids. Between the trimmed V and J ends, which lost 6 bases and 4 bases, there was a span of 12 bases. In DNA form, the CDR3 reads TGCAGCGTCGAGGGGGACGGCACTGAAGCTTTCTTT. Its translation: CSVEGDGTEAFF.

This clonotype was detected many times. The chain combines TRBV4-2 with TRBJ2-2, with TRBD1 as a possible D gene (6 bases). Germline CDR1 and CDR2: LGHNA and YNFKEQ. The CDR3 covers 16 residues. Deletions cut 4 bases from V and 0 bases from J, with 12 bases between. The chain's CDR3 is CASSPRDTPNTGELFF. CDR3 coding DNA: TGTGCCAGCAGCCCTAGGGACACCCCGAACACCGGGGAGCTGTTTTTT.

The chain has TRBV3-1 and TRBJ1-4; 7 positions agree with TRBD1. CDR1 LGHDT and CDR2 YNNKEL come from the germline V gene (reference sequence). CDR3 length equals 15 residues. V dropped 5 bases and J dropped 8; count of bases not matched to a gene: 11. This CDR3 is CASSARQGGREKLFF. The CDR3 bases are TGTGCCAGCAGCGCCCGACAGGGAGGTAGGGAAAAACTGTTTTTT.

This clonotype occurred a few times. This CDR3 reads CASSLEPSGASEQFF. CDR3 nucleotide sequence: TGTGCCAGCAGCTTAGAGCCTAGCGGGGCGAGTGAGCAGTTCTTC. The rearrangement links TRBV7-9 to TRBJ2-1; the match to TRBD2 covers 9 bases. This CDR3 comprises 15 residues. V gave up 1 base and J gave up 9 bases; unmatched junction bases: 7. Germline loops: CDR1 SEHNR, CDR2 FQNEAQ (reference sequence).

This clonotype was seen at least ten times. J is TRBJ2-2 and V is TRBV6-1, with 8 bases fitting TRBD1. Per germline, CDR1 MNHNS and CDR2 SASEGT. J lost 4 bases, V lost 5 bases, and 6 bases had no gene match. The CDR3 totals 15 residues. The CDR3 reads CASSRQGTSTGELFF. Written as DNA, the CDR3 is TGTGCCAGCAGTAGACAGGGGACCTCCACCGGGGAGCTGTTTTTT.

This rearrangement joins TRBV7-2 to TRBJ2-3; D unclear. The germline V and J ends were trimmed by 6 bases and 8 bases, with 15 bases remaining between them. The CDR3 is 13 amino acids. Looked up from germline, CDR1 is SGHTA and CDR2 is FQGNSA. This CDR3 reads CASSPGVMGTQYF. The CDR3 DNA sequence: TGTGCCAGCAGTCCCGGTGTAATGGGTACGCAGTATTTT.

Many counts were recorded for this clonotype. CDR3 in DNA: TGTGCCAGCAACGGGGGGACAGGTTATGCAACTAATGAAAAACTGTTTTTT. This gives the protein CASNGGTGYATNEKLFF. V is TRBV28 and J is TRBJ1-4; 8 bases are shared with TRBD1. Trimming took 7 bases from V and 0 from J; bases not matched to a gene: 10. The germline V gene has CDR1 MDHEN and CDR2 SYDVKM. This CDR3 is built from 17 residues.

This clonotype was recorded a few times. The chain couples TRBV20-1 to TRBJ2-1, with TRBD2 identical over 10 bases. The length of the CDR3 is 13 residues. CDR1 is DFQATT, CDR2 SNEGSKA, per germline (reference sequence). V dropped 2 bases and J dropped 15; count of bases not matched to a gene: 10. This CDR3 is CSARTLAGVDLFF. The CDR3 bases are TGCAGTGCTAGAACGCTAGCGGGAGTAGATCTGTTCTTC.

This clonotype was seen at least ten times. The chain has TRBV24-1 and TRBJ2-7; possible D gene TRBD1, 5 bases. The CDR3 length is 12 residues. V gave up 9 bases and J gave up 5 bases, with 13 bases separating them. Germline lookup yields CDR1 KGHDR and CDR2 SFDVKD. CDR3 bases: TGTGCCACCGGGGCCACGAGCGACGAGCAGTACTTC. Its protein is CATGATSDEQYF.